The clone carrying this T cell receptor beta chain was recorded only once. The antigen remains undetermined. Authors' analysis steps: Clonotypes per individual ranged from about 85,000 to nearly 550,000. TCRdb reprocessed the 5' RACE reads with MiXCR, giving one entry per CDR3 protein. These V and J calls are TCRdb output, not the study's own analysis. The sample consists of 400,000 or so distinct CDR3 sequences, 28% of them appearing once. Germline values: CDR1 SGHAT, CDR2 FQNNGV. Between the trimmed V and J ends, which lost 6 bases and 13 bases, there was a span of 21 bases. The CDR3 consists of 13 residues. The data are from a study of identical twins' blood T cells. General study results and limits: Even for out-of-frame TCRbeta, twins reportedly shared V gene usage much more than unrelated donors.

Sequences were obtained from PBMCs. The chain recombines TRBV11-2 with TRBJ2-5; the D gene is possibly TRBD2 (5 bases). The TCR originated in a woman aged 18-49 years in good health. The CDR3 loop reads CASRRSGLEARYF. The CDR3 DNA follows: TGTGCCAGCAGAAGGAGTGGGTTGGAGGCCCGGTACTTC.